This T cell receptor beta chain originates from a study of T-cell memory formation after mild COVID-19. Study-level results: SARS-CoV-2 specificity of second-wave clones peaking day 37 was unconfirmed. The study detected some responding clones in pre-infection memory, suggesting cross-reactive memory joined.

A word on this clonotype: Its antigen is as yet unknown.

TCRdb re-called the 5' RACE reads through MiXCR, storing one row per CDR3 protein. The table records 260,000 or so distinct CDR3 sequences, roughly a sixth of them present only once. Germline values: CDR1 SEHNR, CDR2 FQNEAQ (reference sequence). The CDR3 totals 13 residues. The germline V and J ends were trimmed by 3 bases and 6 bases, with 11 bases remaining between them. The source material was PBMCs or a T cell subset sorted from them (not recorded which). This chain uses TRBV7-9 with TRBJ1-2; D gene uncertain. The clonotype originates from a young man who had mild COVID-19 (a few samples of this study predate the infection). Cell type and time point are not known. CDR3 sequence: CASSFSIIDGYTF. The CDR3, as DNA: TGTGCCAGCAGCTTTTCCATCATCGATGGCTACACCTTC.